Listed below are T cell receptor beta chains from one sample, sequenced in a study of blood T cell repertoires in COVID-19. TCRdb keeps only in-frame clones here, not all; method: immunoSEQ multiplex PCR. The table records more than 200,000 clones, about nine tenths of them present only once. The source material was peripheral blood. Receptors originate from a man over 45 with acute or convalescent COVID-19. Both conserved end residues are part of each CDR3. D genes are given only for firm matches. The size entry is marked missing in some rows and otherwise reads once, few, many or a size class.

j_call,v_call,cdr3_length,clone_size,d_call,cdr3_aa,cdr3_nt
TRBJ1-5,TRBV6-5,13,-,-,CASSSRGEQPQHF,TGTGCCAGCTCCTCGCGTGGAGAGCAGCCCCAGCATTTT
TRBJ1-4,TRBV7-2,15,once,TRBD1,CASSLSGTGGVELFF,TGTGCCAGCAGCTTGTCCGGGACAGGGGGGGTCGAACTGTTTTTT
TRBJ2-5,TRBV7-9,14,-,-,CASSLSGGPETQYF,TGTGCCAGCAGCTTATCTGGAGGTCCGGAGACCCAGTACTTC
TRBJ2-1,TRBV4-1,16,-,-,CASSRTTTSSYNEQFF,TGCGCCAGCAGCCGAACGACAACGAGCTCCTACAATGAGCAGTTCTTC
TRBJ2-1,TRBV19,12,-,-,CASSAQRDEQFF,TGTGCCAGTTCGGCACAACGGGATGAGCAGTTCTTC
TRBJ1-1,TRBV27,13,-,-,CASSFKAGTEAFF,TGTGCCAGCAGTTTCAAGGCAGGCACTGAAGCTTTCTTT
TRBJ1-5,TRBV6-1,13,-,-,CASSELAHQPQHF,TGTGCCAGCAGTGAATTGGCACATCAGCCCCAGCATTTT
TRBJ1-4,TRBV19,13,-,-,CASSIQANEKLFF,TGTGCCAGTAGTATACAGGCTAATGAAAAACTGTTTTTT
TRBJ1-2,TRBV6-1,14,-,-,CASSEALFNYGYTF,TGTGCCAGCAGTGAAGCCCTTTTTAACTATGGCTACACCTTC
TRBJ1-1,TRBV5-1,11,-,-,CASSFGQKAFF,TGCGCCAGCAGCTTCGGACAAAAGGCTTTCTTT
TRBJ1-6,TRBV5-5,16,-,TRBD1,CASSLIVGQGISPLHF,TGTGCCAGCAGCTTGATTGTGGGACAGGGCATATCACCCCTCCACTTT
TRBJ1-2,TRBV11-1,15,-,-,CASSLARGEIGGYTF,TGTGCCAGCAGCTTAGCGCGTGGGGAGATAGGTGGCTACACCTTC
TRBJ2-3,TRBV5-1,16,-,-,CASSLGQTASTDTQYF,TGCGCCAGCAGCCTCGGACAGACCGCTAGCACAGATACGCAGTATTTT
TRBJ2-1,TRBV6-2/TRBV6-3,15,-,TRBD2,CASSYASGGAVEQFF,TGTGCCAGCAGTTACGCTAGCGGGGGGGCGGTTGAGCAGTTCTTC
TRBJ2-5,TRBV20-1,13,-,TRBD2,CSASSGGAETQYF,TGCAGTGCAAGTAGCGGGGGGGCGGAGACCCAGTACTTC
TRBJ1-6,TRBV6-1,16,-,-,CASSVQGRSYNSPLHF,TGTGCCAGCAGTGTTCAGGGGAGATCCTATAATTCACCCCTCCACTTT
TRBJ1-4,TRBV7-2,15,-,-,CASSWGGQGNEKLFF,TGTGCCAGCAGCTGGGGGGGGCAGGGGAATGAAAAACTGTTTTTT
TRBJ2-7,TRBV5-4,15,-,-,CASSLAQGEGYEQYF,TGTGCCAGCAGCTTGGCCCAGGGCGAAGGATACGAGCAGTACTTC
TRBJ2-1,TRBV27,18,-,TRBD2,CASITRLAGDNKPNEQFF,TGTGCCAGCATTACCCGACTAGCGGGGGACAATAAGCCCAATGAGCAGTTCTTC
TRBJ1-6,TRBV6-2/TRBV6-3,16,once,-,CASSSSGDGRYSPLHF,TGTGCCAGCAGTTCCTCCGGGGATGGTCGGTACTCACCCCTCCACTTT
TRBJ1-5,TRBV19,16,-,-,CASSRSSRGSNQPQHF,TGTGCCAGTAGTCGTTCAAGCCGGGGAAGCAATCAGCCCCAGCATTTT
TRBJ1-2,TRBV6-5,12,-,TRBD1,CASRDRAYGYTF,TGTGCCAGCAGGGACAGGGCTTATGGCTACACCTTC
TRBJ1-1,TRBV19,12,-,TRBD1,CAARQGGTEAFF,TGTGCCGCAAGACAGGGAGGCACTGAAGCTTTCTTT
TRBJ1-5,TRBV19,15,-,-,CASSLGGLSNQPQHF,TGTGCCAGTAGTCTCGGGGGGCTAAGCAATCAGCCCCAGCATTTT
TRBJ1-4,TRBV27,15,-,TRBD1,CASSPQTGSVEKLFF,TGTGCCAGCAGTCCGCAGACAGGGTCCGTTGAAAAACTGTTTTTT
TRBJ1-6,TRBV7-2,15,once,-,CASSLGPGNNSPLHF,TGTGCCAGCAGCTTAGGGCCGGGAAATAATTCACCCCTCCACTTT
TRBJ1-1,TRBV28,12,-,-,CAISTGSTEAFF,TGTGCCATCTCGACGGGGAGCACTGAAGCTTTCTTT
TRBJ1-2,TRBV29-1,9,-,TRBD1,CSVRTGHTF,TGCAGCGTTCGGACAGGGCACACCTTC
TRBJ2-5,TRBV7-9,17,-,TRBD2,CASSPSRGGGPQETQYF,TGTGCCAGCAGCCCTTCTAGAGGCGGGGGGCCCCAAGAGACCCAGTACTTC
TRBJ1-2,TRBV5-1,15,-,TRBD1,CASRGTARANYGYTF,TGCGCCAGCAGAGGGACAGCAAGGGCTAACTATGGCTACACCTTC
TRBJ1-1,TRBV28,15,-,TRBD1,CASSSAGQGGTEAFF,TGTGCCAGCAGTTCGGCGGGACAGGGTGGCACTGAAGCTTTCTTT
TRBJ2-7,TRBV16,16,-,-,CASSQYLDSTVYEQYF,TGTGCCAGCAGCCAATATCTCGATTCGACAGTTTACGAGCAGTACTTC
TRBJ2-7,TRBV11-2,14,few,-,CASSLDVGVYEQYF,TGTGCCAGCAGCTTAGATGTAGGGGTCTACGAGCAGTACTTC
TRBJ1-1,TRBV7-8,16,-,-,CASSSPAGAMNTEAFF,TGTGCCAGCAGCTCTCCGGCAGGGGCCATGAACACTGAAGCTTTCTTT
TRBJ1-2,TRBV5-1,15,-,-,CASSLEPTGIYGYTF,TGCGCCAGCAGCTTAGAACCAACAGGGATCTATGGCTACACCTTC
TRBJ1-2,TRBV30,14,-,TRBD1,CAWSASGGSYGYTF,TGTGCCTGGAGTGCGTCAGGGGGCAGCTATGGCTACACCTTC
TRBJ1-5,TRBV19,13,-,-,CASSPTADQPQHF,TGTGCCAGTAGTCCCACGGCGGATCAGCCCCAGCATTTT
TRBJ1-1,TRBV7-9,14,-,-,CASSSGQMNTEAFF,TGTGCCAGCAGCTCTGGACAGATGAACACTGAAGCTTTCTTT
TRBJ2-2,TRBV30,15,-,TRBD1,CAWNRGPANTGELFF,TGTGCCTGGAACAGGGGACCCGCGAACACCGGGGAGCTGTTTTTT
TRBJ1-2,TRBV7-8,14,-,-,CASSSYGGNYGYTF,TGTGCCAGCAGTTCGTACGGGGGTAACTATGGCTACACCTTC
TRBJ2-3,TRBV7-3,15,-,-,CASSLTRDSGDTQYF,TGTGCCAGCAGCTTAACGCGGGACTCCGGGGATACGCAGTATTTT
TRBJ1-6,TRBV2,15,-,TRBD1,CASSEWTGGDSPLHF,TGTGCCAGCAGTGAATGGACAGGGGGGGATTCACCCCTCCACTTT
TRBJ2-3,TRBV6-2/TRBV6-3,17,few,TRBD2,CASSQRGGDLGTDTQYF,TGTGCCAGCAGCCAACGGGGAGGGGACTTGGGCACAGATACGCAGTATTTT
TRBJ1-2,TRBV2,14,-,TRBD1,CASSGQGPSYGYTF,TGTGCCAGCAGTGGACAGGGTCCCTCCTATGGCTACACCTTC
TRBJ1-5,TRBV2,13,once,-,CASTRGEVQPQHF,TGTGCCAGTACCAGGGGAGAGGTTCAGCCCCAGCATTTT
TRBJ2-2,TRBV10-2,15,-,TRBD1,CASSAQGANTGELFF,TGCGCCAGCAGTGCACAGGGGGCGAACACCGGGGAGCTGTTTTTT
TRBJ1-2,TRBV9,13,-,-,CASSLQGTYGYTF,TGTGCCAGCAGCTTACAGGGAACCTATGGCTACACCTTC
TRBJ1-6,TRBV11-2,17,-,TRBD1,CASSLQNPGQGNSPLHF,TGTGCCAGCAGCTTACAAAATCCGGGACAGGGTAATTCACCCCTCCACTTT
TRBJ1-2,TRBV5-4,14,-,TRBD1,CASSPGQGSYGYTF,TGTGCCAGCAGCCCCGGACAGGGTAGTTATGGCTACACCTTC
TRBJ1-4,TRBV7-6,15,-,TRBD1,CASSLRQGDGEKLFF,TGTGCCAGCAGCTTAAGACAGGGGGACGGTGAAAAACTGTTTTTT
TRBJ1-2,TRBV6-5,14,-,TRBD1,CASKRTGLNYGYTF,TGTGCCAGCAAACGGACAGGGCTTAACTATGGCTACACCTTC